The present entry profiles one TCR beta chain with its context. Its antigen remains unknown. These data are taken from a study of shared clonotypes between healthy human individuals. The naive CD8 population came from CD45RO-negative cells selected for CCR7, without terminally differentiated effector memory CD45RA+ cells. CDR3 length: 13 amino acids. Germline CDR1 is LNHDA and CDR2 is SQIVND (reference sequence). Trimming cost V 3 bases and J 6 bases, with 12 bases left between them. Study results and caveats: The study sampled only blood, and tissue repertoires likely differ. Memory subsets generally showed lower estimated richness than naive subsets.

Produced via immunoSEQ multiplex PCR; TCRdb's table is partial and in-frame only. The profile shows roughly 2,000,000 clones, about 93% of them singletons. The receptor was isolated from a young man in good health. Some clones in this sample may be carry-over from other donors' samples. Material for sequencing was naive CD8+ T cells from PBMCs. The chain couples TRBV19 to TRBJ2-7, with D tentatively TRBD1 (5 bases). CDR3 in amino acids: CASSIGALTEQYF. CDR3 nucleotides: TGTGCCAGTAGTATTGGGGCTCTTACCGAGCAGTACTTC.